The following is a T cell receptor beta chain sequence with its context. Its matching antigen is unknown. The CDR3 consists of 15 residues. The V end was cut by 2 bases, the J end by 3 bases, with 10 bases between. CDR1 MDHEN and CDR2 SYDVKM come from the germline V gene. Repertoires were generated with immunoSEQ multiplex PCR, while TCRdb's copy carries only in-frame clones and drops some. Here the sample spans approximately 180,000 clones, about 89% being singletons. The sample is drawn from a study of T cell responses to AZD1222 COVID-19 vaccine. Notes on the study in general: Epitopes outside B.1.351 and B.1.1.7 mutated regions reportedly drew nearly half of spike TCRs. Following two doses of AZD1222, Spike-specific TCR breadth and depth rose. Donor demographics were predominantly white British with a female majority; clonal diversity may be underestimated. Repertoires were obtained solely post-peak T cell response.

Sequenced material: peripheral blood, taken on day 0 of AZD1222 vaccination. The receptor was isolated from an adult in good health. The chain employs TRBV28 and TRBJ1-4, with D possibly being TRBD1 (5 bases). The CDR3 region has the DNA TGTGCCAGCAGTTTAGGGGACGCACCTAATGAAAAACTGTTTTTT. Translated: CASSLGDAPNEKLFF.